The 11 T cell receptor beta chains given below trace back to one sample, sequenced in a study of cytomegalovirus exposure and HLA in healthy donors. PCR amplification relied on 60 Vbeta primers (plus 13 Jbeta primers). This table comes from immunoSEQ multiplex PCR, and its TCRdb copy is limited to in-frame clones, with some not included. This sample carries approximately 67,000 clones, approximately 67% of them seen once, and the ten largest clones take about 2%. Sequenced: PBMCs. Every receptor here comes from a woman in her twenties or thirties in good health and CMV-seronegative.

The chain carries TRBV5-1 and TRBJ1-2; D gene unclear. V lost 0 bases and J lost 4, with 10 bases in between. Germline V gene data show CDR1 as SGHRS and CDR2 as YFSETQ. The CDR3 consists of 14 residues. The CDR3 reads CASSLVPGSYGYTF. In DNA form, the CDR3 reads TGCGCCAGCAGCTTGGTTCCCGGTAGCTATGGCTACACCTTC. Supplemented by reference TRBV5-1 and TRBJ1-2, the full variable domain reads KAGVTQTPRYLIKTRGQQVTLSCSPISGHRSVSWYQQTPGQGLQFLFEYFSETQRNKGNFPGRFSGRQFSNSRSEMNVSTLELGDSALYLCASSLVPGSYGYTFGSGTRLTVV.

This clone was seen a single time. V usage is TRBV4-2 and J usage is TRBJ2-1; tentatively, D is TRBD2 (6 bases). The V gene's germline CDR1 is LGHNA and CDR2 YNFKEQ. This CDR3 is built from 14 residues. Trimming removed 0 bases at V and 4 bases at J, with 7 bases between. CDR3: CASSQEGGYNEQFF. The CDR3 DNA is TGTGCCAGCAGCCAAGAGGGAGGTTACAATGAGCAGTTCTTC.

This sequence joins TRBV29-1 and TRBJ2-1; D is perhaps TRBD2 (7 bases). Germline V gene sequence: CDR1 SQVTM, CDR2 ANQGSEA. Trimming removed 4 bases from V and 8 bases from J, with 18 bases in between. CDR3 length: 14 amino acids. CDR3 sequence (DNA): TGCAGCGTTGGAGGCGGGGGCTTAGGTTATGAGCAGTTCTTC. Translation: CSVGGGGLGYEQFF.

The chain has TRBV11-3 and TRBJ2-1, with a weak D call TRBD2 (7 bases). V was clipped by 5 bases and J by 8 bases, with 22 bases between them. The CDR3 length is 16 residues. Germline CDR1 reads SGHNT; CDR2 reads YENEEA. In DNA, the CDR3 is TGTGCCAGCAGCCCAATTAGGTGGGGGGGCCTAGATGAGCAGTTCTTC. Translating gives CASSPIRWGGLDEQFF. Variable domain in full (rest from reference TRBV11-3 and TRBJ2-1): EAGVVQSPRYKIIEKKQPVAFWCNPISGHNTLYWYLQNLGQGPELLIRYENEEAVDDSQLPKDRFSAERLKGVDSTLKIQPAELGDSAVYLCASSPIRWGGLDEQFFGPGTRLTVL.

This clone was counted between two and nine times. V is TRBV6-5 and J is TRBJ1-6, with 9 bases matching TRBD1. In germline, CDR1 is MNHEY, CDR2 SVGAGI. There are 15 residues in the CDR3. V gave up 2 bases and J gave up 7 bases; unmatched junction bases: 3. CDR3 nucleotides: TGTGCCAGCAGTTACCCTGGGACAGGGAATTCACCCCTCCACTTT. Protein sequence: CASSYPGTGNSPLHF.

The genes are TRBV29-1 and TRBJ2-5; 7 nucleotides match TRBD2. V lost 6 bases to trimming and J lost 3 bases; unmatched junction nucleotides: 7. This CDR3 region has 13 residues. Germline loops: CDR1 SQVTM, CDR2 ANQGSEA. CDR3 nucleotides: TGCAGCGTGCAAGGGCTAGCGGAAGAGACCCAGTACTTC. It translates to CSVQGLAEETQYF.

This clone was picked up one time. This chain joins TRBV6-5 and TRBJ1-5; D remains ambiguous. CDR3 length: 13 residues. The germline gives CDR1 MNHEY, CDR2 SVGAGI. The V end lost 5 bases, the J end lost 12 bases, and 17 bases lay between the germline ends. The CDR3 loop is CASSEELAGLQHF. The CDR3 DNA reads TGTGCCAGCAGTGAAGAGTTAGCCGGTCTCCAGCATTTT.

A few counts support this clone. V and J are TRBV5-6 and TRBJ2-3; TRBD1 might be the D (6 bases). Per the germline V gene, CDR1 is SGHDT and CDR2 is YYEEEE. V lost 2 bases and J 0 bases, leaving 13 bases between the germline ends. The CDR3 consists of 16 residues. DNA of the CDR3: TGTGCCAGCAGCTTTGGGACACAAGTTAGCACAGATACGCAGTATTTT. This translates into CASSFGTQVSTDTQYF.

In its sample, this clone was seen many times. J is TRBJ1-2 and V is TRBV7-9; unclear D gene. Between the trimmed V and J ends, which lost 4 bases and 4 bases, there was a span of 13 bases. Germline CDR1 and CDR2: SEHNR and FQNEAQ (reference sequence). The CDR3 runs to 14 residues. CDR3 region: CASSSAWEGYGYTF. The CDR3, as DNA: TGTGCCAGCAGCTCTGCCTGGGAGGGCTATGGCTACACCTTC. Drawing the rest from reference TRBV7-9 and TRBJ1-2, the complete variable domain is DTGVSQNPRHKITKRGQNVTFRCDPISEHNRLYWYRQTLGQGPEFLTYFQNEAQLEKSRLLSDRFSAERPKGSFSTLEIQRTEQGDSAMYLCASSSAWEGYGYTFGSGTRLTVV.

As regards this clone: One end of the junction fails to match germline, which may point to a read error. The gene calls are TRBV4-1 and TRBJ2-5; 9 nucleotides line up with TRBD1. The CDR3 is 15 residues long. Germline V gives CDR1 MGHRA, CDR2 YSYEKL. DNA for the CDR3: TGTGCCAGCAGCCAAGGGACAGGGCCCCAAGAGACCCAGTACTTC. Residues: CASSQGTGPQETQYF.

This clone was seen a few times. The J gene is TRBJ1-6, the V gene TRBV5-4; 10 nucleotides align to TRBD1. The CDR3 spans 18 residues. Germline loops: CDR1 SGHNT, CDR2 YYREEE (reference sequence). Unmatched junction bases numbered 11, after V lost 4 bases and J lost 4 bases. Here the CDR3 DNA reads TGTGCCAGCAGCGAAAGGGACAGGGGCCTCGTGTATAATTCACCCCTCCACTTT. Its protein product is CASSERDRGLVYNSPLHF.